The present T cell receptor (beta chain) was sequenced within a study of cytomegalovirus exposure and HLA in healthy donors. Comment on this clone: Its antigen is as yet unknown.

PCR used 60 Vbeta primers and 13 Jbeta primers. The protocol was immunoSEQ multiplex PCR, while the TCRdb copy is restricted to in-frame clones and leaves out a portion. Here the sample spans roughly 170,000 clones, around 72% being singletons. Sampled while nominally healthy, donors likely had unrecorded immune exposures. This CDR3 spans 19 amino acids. Per germline, CDR1 SGHNT and CDR2 YENEEA. The ends lost 4 bases at V and 0 bases at J; junction bases unmatched: 14. Overall study findings and caveats: TCR beta chain V- and J-gene trimming was linked, in a later analysis, to a missense variant in DCLRE1C. For cytomegalovirus status, the classifier reportedly gave diagnoses with high specificity and sensitivity. In presence/absence analyses, roughly uniform sequencing depth across donors was assumed.

This receptor was obtained from a female donor in good health and CMV-seronegative. The chain carries TRBV11-3 and TRBJ1-4, with 7 positions matching TRBD1. The source material was PBMCs. The CDR3 spells CASSYLPDRPFATNEKLFF. As DNA, the CDR3 is TGTGCCAGCAGCTACCTCCCGGACAGGCCATTTGCAACTAATGAAAAACTGTTTTTT.